The 2 T cell receptor beta chains presented below share a single source sample, sequenced in a study of T cell responses to AZD1222 COVID-19 vaccine. Using immunoSEQ multiplex PCR, the repertoire was profiled, and TCRdb retains in-frame clones only, with some absent. This table has 80,000 to 90,000 clones, 90% appearing once. The sequencing used peripheral blood, collected 28 days after the second AZD1222 dose. All receptors derive from an adult who received the AZD1222 COVID-19 vaccine.

This chain joins TRBV19 and TRBJ1-5; D ambiguous. This CDR3 has 13 amino acids. Germline V lookup: CDR1 LNHDA, CDR2 SQIVND (reference sequence). V was cut by 2 bases and J by 5 bases, with 7 bases left in between. The CDR3 spells CASSITVHQPQHF. CDR3 in DNA: TGTGCCAGTAGTATAACGGTCCATCAGCCCCAGCATTTT.

This chain uses TRBV3-1 (or the pseudogene TRBV3-2) with TRBJ2-3; the D is unclear. The length of the CDR3 is 13 residues. With 0 bases removed from V and 10 bases from J, the gap between germline ends came to 11 bases. The germline V gene has CDR1 LGHDT and CDR2 YNNKEL (reference sequence). The CDR3, as DNA: TGTGCCAGCAGCCAAGATCTAGTGGCGGCGCAGTATTTT. Residues: CASSQDLVAAQYF.